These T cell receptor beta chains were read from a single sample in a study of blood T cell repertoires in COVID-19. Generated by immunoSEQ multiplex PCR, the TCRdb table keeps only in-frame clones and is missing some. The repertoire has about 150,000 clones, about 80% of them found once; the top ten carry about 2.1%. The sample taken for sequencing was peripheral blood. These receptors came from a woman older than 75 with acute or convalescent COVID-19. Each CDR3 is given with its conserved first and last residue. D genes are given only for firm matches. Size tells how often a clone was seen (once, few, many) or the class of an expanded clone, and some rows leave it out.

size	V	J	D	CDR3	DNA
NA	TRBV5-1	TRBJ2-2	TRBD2	CASSGGAIQTGELFF	TGCGCCAGTTCCGGGGGGGCCATCCAGACCGGGGAGCTGTTTTTT
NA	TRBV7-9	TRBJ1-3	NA	CASSLARGGAGNTIYF	TGTGCCAGCAGCTTAGCTCGCGGTGGTGCTGGAAACACCATATATTTT
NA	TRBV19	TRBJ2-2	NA	CASSIVRDPTGELFF	TGTGCCAGTAGTATAGTGAGGGATCCTACGGGGGAGCTGTTTTTT
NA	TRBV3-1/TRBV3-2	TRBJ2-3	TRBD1	CASSLGTGARDTQYF	TGTGCCAGCAGCCTCGGGACAGGGGCAAGAGATACGCAGTATTTT
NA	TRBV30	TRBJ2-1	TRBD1	CAWDRGELNEQFF	TGTGCCTGGGACAGGGGGGAACTTAATGAGCAGTTCTTC
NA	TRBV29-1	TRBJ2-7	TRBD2	CSVDNSGGYEQYF	TGCAGCGTTGATAATAGCGGGGGCTACGAGCAGTACTTC
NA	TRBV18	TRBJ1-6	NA	CASSPGGRNSPLHF	TGTGCCAGCTCACCGGGTGGCAGGAATTCACCCCTCCACTTT
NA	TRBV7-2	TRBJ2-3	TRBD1	CASSSTGTSTDTQYF	TGTGCCAGCAGCTCGACAGGGACCAGCACAGATACGCAGTATTTT
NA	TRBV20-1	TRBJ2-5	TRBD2	CSASTPSGYQETQYF	TGCAGTGCTAGTACGCCTAGCGGGTACCAAGAGACCCAGTACTTC
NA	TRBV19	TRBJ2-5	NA	CASSTGTRGETQYF	TGTGCCAGTAGTACCGGGACTCGGGGGGAGACCCAGTACTTC
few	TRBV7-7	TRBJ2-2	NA	CASSLDWASSNTGELFF	TGTGCCAGCAGCTTAGATTGGGCCAGTTCGAACACCGGGGAGCTGTTTTTT
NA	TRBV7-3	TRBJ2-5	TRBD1	CASSLQGVGSWETQYF	TGTGCCAGCAGCTTGCAGGGGGTCGGAAGTTGGGAGACCCAGTACTTC
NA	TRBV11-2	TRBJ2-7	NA	CASSSAPYEQYF	TGTGCCAGCAGCTCCGCGCCCTACGAGCAGTACTTC
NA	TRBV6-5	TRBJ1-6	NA	CASSYGPNSPLHF	TGTGCCAGCAGTTACGGCCCTAATTCACCCCTCCACTTT
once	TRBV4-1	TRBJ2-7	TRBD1	CASSRDRFYEQYF	TGCGCCAGCAGCCGGGACAGATTTTACGAGCAGTACTTC
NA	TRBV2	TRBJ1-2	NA	CASSIQGAYGYTF	TGTGCCAGCAGTATACAGGGTGCCTATGGCTACACCTTC
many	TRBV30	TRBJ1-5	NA	CAWSGGQGRNQPQHF	TGTGCCTGGAGTGGCGGTCAGGGGCGCAATCAGCCCCAGCATTTT
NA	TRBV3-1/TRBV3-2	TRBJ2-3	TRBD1	CASSPNRGRGTDTQYF	TGTGCCAGCAGCCCCAACAGGGGGCGAGGCACAGATACGCAGTATTTT
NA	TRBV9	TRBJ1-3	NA	CASSALSSSGNTIYF	TGTGCCAGCAGCGCGTTGTCCAGCTCTGGAAACACCATATATTTT